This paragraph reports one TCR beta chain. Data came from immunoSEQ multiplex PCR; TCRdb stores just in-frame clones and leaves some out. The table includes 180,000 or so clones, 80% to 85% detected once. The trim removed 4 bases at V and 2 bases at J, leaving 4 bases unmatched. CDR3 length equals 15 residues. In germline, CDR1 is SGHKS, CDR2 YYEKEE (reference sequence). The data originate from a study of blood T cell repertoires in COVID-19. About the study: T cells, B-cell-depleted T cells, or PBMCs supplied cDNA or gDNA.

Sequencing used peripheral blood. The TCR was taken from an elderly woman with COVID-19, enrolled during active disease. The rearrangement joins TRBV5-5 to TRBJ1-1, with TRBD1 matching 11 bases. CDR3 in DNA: TGTGCCAGCAGCCTCTGGACAGGGGGCAACACTGAAGCTTTCTTT. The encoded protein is CASSLWTGGNTEAFF.